The present entry profiles one TCR beta chain with its context. Its matching antigen is unknown. This sample is part of a study of T cell clusters in autoimmune cytopenias. The wider study: The median distinct TRB clonotype count was approximately 2,500 per sample, from a median around 50,000 reads.

General observations from the study: Primary autoimmune cytopenia patients seemingly lacked the physiological T cell clusters found in healthy donors.

TRB rearrangements were amplified by touch-down multiplex PCR with mixed TRB-A/B primers. TCRdb reanalyzed the multiplex PCR reads, giving one entry per CDR3 protein sequence and no DNA. The table counts 1,200 or so distinct CDR3 sequences; more than 70% lies in the top ten. Germline CDR1 is MNHNS and CDR2 is SASEGT. CDR3 size: 17 residues. Tens of thousands of genome equivalents of blood DNA were amplified for TRB. This receptor was identified in a human donor with an autoimmune cytopenia or autoimmune hepatitis (not recorded which). The chain links TRBV6-1 to TRBJ2-7; TCRdb indicates TRBD1, and absent DNA this call remains unverified. Material: peripheral blood. CDR3 residues: CASTRTWGQGNSYEQYF.